This TCR beta chain comes out of a study of T cells in Graves' hyperthyroidism and ophthalmopathy. Amplification of TCR beta CDR3 regions used RNA as the template. An initial round of RT-PCR targeting the TCR CDR3 relied on the HTBI primer set. A single record per CDR3 protein comes from TCRdb applying MiXCR to the multiplex PCR reads. The table lists approximately 740,000 distinct CDR3 sequences, 14% of them singletons. Trimming stripped 3 bases from V and 10 bases from J, with 14 bases between. The CDR3 loop spans 13 amino acids. In regard to this clonotype: This may arise from a read error, as a much more abundant clone is one base away.

This clonotype was obtained from a woman aged 18-35 years with Graves' hyperthyroidism. Material: blood. The chain recombines TRBV12-3 or TRBV12-4 with TRBJ2-3; D is unclear. CDR3 nucleotide sequence: TGTGCCAGCAGTTTTAGCAGAACCAATTCGCAGTATTTT. This codes for CASSFSRTNSQYF.